The 20 T cell receptor beta chains presented below share a single source sample, sequenced in a study of early T cells in non-severe SARS-CoV-2 infection (dated by TCRdb to the early 2020s). Libraries came from 5' RACE. TCRdb lists the instrument as NextSeq 500. TCRdb handled the public reads itself, with Q25 trimming in fastp and clone calling in MiXCR, and kept productive beta chains. Identical CDR3 proteins give one entry, which carries the most common genes and DNA. This sample has about 48,000 distinct CDR3 sequences in its table, and over 7.5% of those were observed once. The ten largest clones capture about 8.6% of the sample. Sequenced input: whole blood. Receptors originate from an adult who was a healthcare worker with PCR-confirmed SARS-CoV-2 infection or an uninfected control (not recorded which).

Comment on this clonotype: A much larger clone lies a single base off, so this may be a read error. The chain has TRBV27 and TRBJ1-2; 11 bases fit TRBD1. This CDR3 has 13 amino acids. CDR1 and CDR2 (germline): MNHEY, SMNVEV (reference sequence). The CDR3 region is CVTSSDRGRGYTF. The CDR3 bases are TGTGTCACCTCCTCGGACAGGGGGCGCGGCTACACCTTC.

The chain employs TRBV12-3 or TRBV12-4 and TRBJ1-1; TRBD1 matches 7 bases. The CDR3 length is 15 residues. The V and J ends lost 5 bases and 1 base, in that order; junction bases with no gene match: 7. The CDR3 loop is CASSQMTGRNTEAFF. The CDR3, as DNA: TGTGCCAGCAGTCAAATGACAGGGAGGAACACTGAAGCTTTCTTT.

This clonotype was counted many times. This sequence joins TRBV28 and TRBJ2-3, with 8 bases aligning to TRBD2. This CDR3 is 17 amino acids long. Germline lookup yields CDR1 MDHEN and CDR2 SYDVKM. Losses at the gene ends were 2 bases for V and 2 bases for J; bases not matched to a gene: 9. The CDR3 protein is CASSLKAAGVNTDTQYF. The CDR3 coding sequence is TGTGCCAGCAGTTTAAAAGCAGCGGGAGTGAACACAGATACGCAGTATTTT.

V gene TRBV4-2 combines with J gene TRBJ2-5, with unresolved D. Trimming pared 0 bases from V and 7 bases from J, leaving 6 bases between. The CDR3 runs to 12 residues. CDR1 and CDR2 from the germline V gene are LGHNA and YNFKEQ. The CDR3 loop reads CASSQDYGTQYF. CDR3 nucleotide sequence: TGTGCCAGCAGCCAAGATTACGGGACCCAGTACTTC.

The chain has TRBV29-1 and TRBJ2-3; TRBD1 aligns across 10 bases. This CDR3 is built from 12 residues. Germline CDR1 reads SQVTM; CDR2 reads ANQGSEA. J was trimmed by 4 bases and V by 7 bases; bases with no gene match: 2. CDR3 DNA sequence: TGCAGCGCCGGACAGGGGGCAGATACGCAGTATTTT. Its translation: CSAGQGADTQYF.

This clonotype has at least ten counts. The chain joins TRBV9 to TRBJ2-2, with 8 bases aligning to TRBD2. The CDR3 length is 16 residues. Germline trimming cut 0 bases from V and 3 bases from J; bases unmatched to any gene: 4. Germline V CDR1 and CDR2: SGDLS, YYNGEE. CDR3 protein: CASSVEAAGDTGELFF. For the CDR3, the DNA is TGTGCCAGCAGCGTAGAAGCAGCGGGAGACACCGGGGAGCTGTTTTTT.

This chain joins TRBV7-8 and TRBJ1-3; no clear D. The CDR3 loop spans 13 amino acids. From germline, CDR1 is SGHVS and CDR2 FQNEAQ. V shed 4 bases and J shed 0 bases, with 4 bases lying between them. The CDR3 coding sequence is TGTGCCAGCAGCTCCGACTCTGGAAACACCATATATTTT. Its translation is CASSSDSGNTIYF.

The sample holds many counts of this clonotype. CDR3 region: CASSGPSYEQYF. CDR3 nucleotide sequence: TGCGCCAGCAGCGGGCCTTCCTACGAGCAGTACTTC. The rearrangement joins TRBV5-1 to TRBJ2-7; D remains ambiguous. The CDR3 is made up of 12 amino acids. Trimming shortened V by 4 bases and J by 1 base, and 6 bases separated the two germline ends. CDR1 SGHRS and CDR2 YFSETQ come from the germline V gene.

This clonotype has at least ten counts. Written as DNA, the CDR3 is TGTGCCTGGAGTGTAGGGAGTACTAACTATGGCTACACCTTC. It codes for CAWSVGSTNYGYTF. This rearrangement joins TRBV30 to TRBJ1-2; D not certain. The germline gives CDR1 GTSNPN, CDR2 SVGIG (reference sequence). This CDR3 comprises 14 residues. With 0 bases removed from V and 0 bases from J, the gap between germline ends came to 8 bases.

This clonotype was counted at least ten times. The genes are TRBV10-1 and TRBJ1-5; possibly TRBD1 for D (5 bases). CDR3 size: 17 residues. CDR1 is WNHNN and CDR2 is SYGVQD in the germline V gene (reference sequence). V was shortened by 7 bases and J by 4 bases, with 23 bases between the two germline ends. The CDR3 DNA reads as TGCGCCAGCACCCTCCCCCCCGCCGGGACGGCAAATCAGCCCCAGCATTTT. This gives the protein CASTLPPAGTANQPQHF.

This chain uses TRBV12-3 or TRBV12-4 with TRBJ1-4, with unresolved D. This CDR3 is built from 15 residues. Trimming stripped 3 bases from V and 8 bases from J, with 16 bases between. The CDR3 sequence: CASSFVGRQKEKLFF. In nucleotides, the CDR3 is TGTGCCAGCAGTTTTGTTGGACGGCAGAAAGAAAAACTGTTTTTT.

The table lists this clonotype with many counts. V and J are TRBV21-1 and TRBJ2-7; whether TRBD1, the table's D call, matches the DNA was not checked. TRBV21-1 is a pseudogene locus. CDR3 length: 16 amino acids. The CDR3, as DNA: TGTGCCAGCAGCTTTCCACCGGGACAGGGAGTCTACGAGCAGTACTTC. The encoded protein is CASSFPPGQGVYEQYF.

This clonotype is termed medium-sized. The chain carries TRBV7-9 and TRBJ2-2; a weak D match, TRBD2 (6 bases). The CDR3 totals 16 residues. Looked up from germline, CDR1 is SEHNR and CDR2 is FQNEAQ (reference sequence). V was pared by 5 bases and J by 3 bases, with 16 bases between. CDR3 in DNA: TGTGCCAGCAGCCCCCCTGGAGGGTTAGACACCGGGGAGCTGTTTTTT. This gives the protein CASSPPGGLDTGELFF.

This clonotype has just a few counts. The chain uses TRBV6-6 and TRBJ1-1, with D unresolved. V gave up 2 bases and J gave up 1 base, with 17 bases separating them. CDR1 and CDR2 (germline): MNHNY, SVGAGI (reference sequence). The CDR3 length is 17 residues. The CDR3 DNA sequence: TGTGCCAGCAGTTACATTGGAACGACCGCTGGGAACACTGAAGCTTTCTTT. This sequence encodes CASSYIGTTAGNTEAFF.

This chain joins TRBV5-1 and TRBJ1-3; D unclear. Germline V gives CDR1 SGHRS, CDR2 YFSETQ. Trimming pared 0 bases from V and 0 bases from J, leaving 7 bases between. This CDR3 spans 15 amino acids. CDR3 DNA sequence: TGCGCCAGCAGCTTGGGGATAACCTCTGGAAACACCATATATTTT. Translated, it gives CASSLGITSGNTIYF.

This clonotype was observed a few times. The V call is TRBV3-1, the J call TRBJ2-7; no definite D call. V was pared by 3 bases and J by 5 bases, with 17 bases between. This CDR3 comprises 15 residues. Germline V CDR1 and CDR2: LGHDT, YNNKEL (reference sequence). The CDR3 sequence is CASSQRVRQLNEQYF. The CDR3 DNA reads TGTGCCAGCAGCCAGAGAGTACGGCAGTTGAACGAGCAGTACTTC.

This clonotype was seen repeatedly, ten times or more. CDR3 coding DNA: TGCGCCAGCAGCCGCGGGAGGGCCGACCACGAGCAGTACTTC. It specifies CASSRGRADHEQYF. V and J are TRBV4-1 and TRBJ2-7; 9 nucleotides line up with TRBD2. The V segment lost 4 bases and the J segment 5 bases; nucleotides outside the gene matches: 6. Germline V gene sequence: CDR1 MGHRA, CDR2 YSYEKL. The CDR3 covers 14 residues.

This clonotype has ten or more counts. The chain combines TRBV5-1 with TRBJ2-1; 7 bases fit TRBD2. The ends lost 0 bases at V and 1 base at J; junction bases unmatched: 1. The CDR3 runs 15 residues. Germline values: CDR1 SGHRS, CDR2 YFSETQ. The CDR3 coding sequence is TGCGCCAGCAGCTTGGTCGGGGGGTCCTACAATGAGCAGTTCTTC. Its protein is CASSLVGGSYNEQFF.

V gene TRBV7-6 combines with J gene TRBJ1-6; a weak D match, TRBD1 (5 bases). Per germline, CDR1 SGHVS and CDR2 FNYEAQ. V lost 6 bases and J lost 6, with 15 bases in between. CDR3 size: 15 residues. The chain's CDR3 is CASSSLRGRNSPLHF. As DNA, the CDR3 is TGTGCCAGCAGTTCCTTAAGGGGACGTAATTCACCCCTCCACTTT.

V gene TRBV28 combines with J gene TRBJ1-5, with D uncertain. The germline V and J ends were trimmed by 6 bases and 8 bases, with 14 bases remaining between them. CDR3 length: 13 residues. Germline CDR1 MDHEN, CDR2 SYDVKM. The CDR3 nucleotides are TGTGCCAGCAGCTCCCTCGTTCGCGAGCCCCAGCATTTT. As protein: CASSSLVREPQHF.